Below, 28 T cell receptor beta chains from the same sample are listed, as sequenced in a study of T cell responses to AZD1222 COVID-19 vaccine. Generated by immunoSEQ multiplex PCR, the TCRdb table keeps only in-frame clones and is missing some. The repertoire holds 100,000 to 130,000 clones, with 90% to 95% as singletons. This specimen was peripheral blood, taken 28 days after the second AZD1222 dose. The receptors were sampled from an adult who received the AZD1222 COVID-19 vaccine.

The chain recombines TRBV5-4 with TRBJ2-3; no definite D call. The germline V gene encodes CDR1 SGHNT and CDR2 YYREEE (reference sequence). CDR3 size: 15 residues. V was trimmed by 4 bases and J by 1 base, leaving 13 bases between them. In nucleotides, the CDR3 is TGTGCCAGCAGCCCGGGCCCGAAGGGCACAGATACGCAGTATTTT. The encoded protein is CASSPGPKGTDTQYF.

This chain links TRBV25-1 with TRBJ2-5, with 9 bases fitting TRBD2. The germline V gene encodes CDR1 MGHDK and CDR2 SYGVNS. This CDR3 spans 13 amino acids. After removal of 6 bases from V and 5 bases from J, the junction contained 4 bases not matched to a gene. The CDR3 loop reads CASRPSGVETQYF. CDR3 bases: TGTGCCAGCAGGCCTAGCGGGGTGGAGACCCAGTACTTC. Complete variable domain (other parts from reference TRBV25-1 and TRBJ2-5): EADIYQTPRYLVIGTGKKITLECSQTMGHDKMYWYQQDPGMELHLIHYSYGVNSTEKGDLSSESTVSRIRTEHFPLTLESARPSHTSQYLCASRPSGVETQYFGPGTRLLVL.

This clone turned up a few times. This chain connects TRBV6-2 or TRBV6-3 to TRBJ1-2; TRBD1 matches at 7 bases. The V gene's germline CDR1 is MNHEY and CDR2 SVGEGT. This CDR3 is 15 amino acids long. Trimming cost V 6 bases and J 6 bases; bases outside gene matches: 13. For the CDR3, the DNA is TGTGCCAGCAGCTTCAAAACAGGGGCGGTCGATGGCTACACCTTC. Translated, it gives CASSFKTGAVDGYTF.

The CDR3 sequence is CASFRALGDTEAFF. For the CDR3, the DNA is TGTGCCAGCTTCCGGGCTCTAGGGGACACTGAAGCTTTCTTT. The chain carries TRBV28 and TRBJ1-1, with D possibly matching TRBD1 (5 bases). This CDR3 has 14 residues. Deletions cut 8 bases from V and 3 bases from J, with 16 bases between. The germline V gene has CDR1 MDHEN and CDR2 SYDVKM.

V gene TRBV19 combines with J gene TRBJ1-2, with 10 bases lining up with TRBD1. Trimming at V came to 3 bases and at J to 4 bases, leaving 8 bases not matched to a gene. The CDR3 runs 16 residues. Germline CDR1 LNHDA, CDR2 SQIVND (reference sequence). Here the CDR3 reads CASSILRDRGLYGYTF. DNA for the CDR3: TGTGCCAGTAGTATCCTACGGGACAGGGGACTCTATGGCTACACCTTC.

The chain couples TRBV21-1 to TRBJ2-1; the listed D gene, TRBD2, was not tested against the DNA. TRBV21-1 is assigned pseudogene status. There are 15 residues in the CDR3. As DNA, the CDR3 is TGTGCCAGCAGCTTTACTAGCGGTAGTTACAATGAGCAGTTCTTC. Translation gives CASSFTSGSYNEQFF.

V and J are TRBV6-5 and TRBJ1-2, with 8 bases fitting TRBD1. V shed 6 bases, J shed 6 bases, and the junction held 12 bases outside the gene matches. The CDR3 loop spans 15 amino acids. CDR1 is MNHEY, CDR2 SVGAGI, per germline. The CDR3 coding sequence is TGTGCCAGCAGCTCAGGGGGCGACAGGCAGAATGGCTACACCTTC. This sequence encodes CASSSGGDRQNGYTF.

This sequence joins TRBV28 and TRBJ2-7; weak D call: TRBD2 (6 bases). The CDR3 totals 14 residues. Trimming left V 2 bases short and J 2 bases short, with 10 bases between. CDR1 and CDR2 from the germline V gene are MDHEN and SYDVKM. CDR3 residues: CASSLGGSAYEQYF. CDR3 nucleotide sequence: TGTGCCAGCAGTTTAGGGGGGAGCGCCTACGAGCAGTACTTC. Complete variable domain (other parts from reference TRBV28 and TRBJ2-7): DVKVTQSSRYLVKRTGEKVFLECVQDMDHENMFWYRQDPGLGLRLIYFSYDVKMKEKGDIPEGYSVSREKKERFSLILESASTNQTSMYLCASSLGGSAYEQYFGPGTRLTVT.

The CDR3 DNA reads as TGTGCCAGCAGCTTAGGTTCCGGGGGTGGCTACGAGCAGTACTTC. Its protein product is CASSLGSGGGYEQYF. V is TRBV11-2 and J is TRBJ2-7, with a tentative D call TRBD2 (6 bases). Looked up from germline, CDR1 is SGHAT and CDR2 is FQNNGV. Trimming removed 1 base from V and 3 bases from J, with 13 bases in between. This CDR3 region has 15 residues.

The V gene is TRBV19, the J gene TRBJ1-5, with no clear D. Germline V CDR1 and CDR2: LNHDA, SQIVND (reference sequence). V lost 3 bases and J lost 6, with 6 bases in between. CDR3 length: 12 amino acids. The CDR3: CASSMYRQPQHF. In nucleotides, the CDR3 is TGTGCCAGTAGTATGTACCGTCAGCCCCAGCATTTT.

The chain employs TRBV5-1 and TRBJ2-1, with 7 bases lining up with TRBD1. CDR1 is SGHRS, CDR2 YFSETQ, per germline. Germline trimming cut 0 bases from V and 7 bases from J; bases unmatched to any gene: 10. The CDR3 covers 16 residues. The CDR3 sequence: CASSLGVDRVVNEQFF. CDR3 DNA: TGCGCCAGCAGCTTGGGGGTCGACAGGGTAGTAAATGAGCAGTTCTTC.

The rearrangement joins TRBV5-5 to TRBJ1-6; D uncertain. V lost 7 bases and J lost 3, with 14 bases in between. The CDR3 extends over 15 amino acids. The germline V gene has CDR1 SGHKS and CDR2 YYEKEE (reference sequence). CDR3 sequence reads: CASLVGPDYNSPLHF. The CDR3 nucleotides are TGTGCCAGCCTCGTGGGCCCCGACTATAATTCACCCCTCCACTTT.

The rearrangement uses TRBV24-1 and TRBJ2-2; perhaps TRBD2 as D (6 bases). Trimming took off 6 bases at V and 6 bases at J, with 13 bases between the two ends. The germline CDR1 and CDR2 sequences are KGHDR and SFDVKD. This CDR3 region has 14 residues. CDR3 DNA sequence: TGTGCCACCAGTCTATCACTAGCTCCCGGGGAGCTGTTTTTT. Translating it yields CATSLSLAPGELFF.

The CDR3 sequence is CSVGARGQPQHF. In DNA, the CDR3 is TGCAGCGTGGGGGCCAGGGGTCAGCCCCAGCATTTT. V gene TRBV29-1 combines with J gene TRBJ1-5; possible D gene TRBD1, 6 bases. Trimming removed 6 bases from V and 6 bases from J, with 12 bases in between. Germline CDR1 SQVTM, CDR2 ANQGSEA. CDR3 size: 12 residues.

V is TRBV30 and J is TRBJ1-2; D is undetermined. This CDR3 is built from 11 residues. CDR1 is GTSNPN, CDR2 SVGIG, per germline (reference sequence). The V end lost 3 bases, the J end lost 6 bases, and 8 bases lay between the germline ends. The CDR3 nucleotides are TGTGCCTGGAGCCCTGGGGATGGCTACACCTTC. This codes for CAWSPGDGYTF.

In this sample, this clone turned up a few times. The chain employs TRBV30 and TRBJ1-1; possibly TRBD1 for D (5 bases). Germline V gene sequence: CDR1 GTSNPN, CDR2 SVGIG (reference sequence). This CDR3 has 14 residues. V was cut by 2 bases and J by 0 bases, with 10 bases left in between. The CDR3, as DNA: TGTGCCTGGAGTTTGGGGGGTCTGAACACTGAAGCTTTCTTT. The encoded protein is CAWSLGGLNTEAFF.

The chain has TRBV7-2 and TRBJ1-1; the D is unclear. V was cut by 1 base and J by 11 bases, with 14 bases left in between. The V gene's germline CDR1 is SGHTA and CDR2 FQGNSA. The CDR3 extends over 13 amino acids. The CDR3, as DNA: TGTGCCAGCAGCTTAGGTCGAAGGGTTGACGCTTTCTTT. This codes for CASSLGRRVDAFF.

The rearrangement joins TRBV2 to TRBJ2-2; 9 positions match TRBD1. Germline V gene lookup returns CDR1 SNHLY and CDR2 FYNNEI. V lost 6 bases, J lost 4 bases, and 9 bases stayed unmatched. CDR3 size: 16 residues. CDR3 amino acids: CASSLGTGMGTGELFF. The CDR3 coding sequence is TGTGCCAGCAGCTTAGGGACAGGGATGGGCACCGGGGAGCTGTTTTTT.

In this sample, this clone turned up once. V is TRBV5-5 and J is TRBJ1-4, with D tentatively TRBD1 (6 bases). V was clipped by 0 bases and J by 6 bases, with 12 bases between them. The CDR3 length is 15 residues. Germline CDR1 reads SGHKS; CDR2 reads YYEKEE (reference sequence). The CDR3 DNA follows: TGTGCCAGCAGCTTGGACGCAGGGGCGCATGAAAAACTGTTTTTT. It encodes CASSLDAGAHEKLFF.

The V gene is TRBV18, the J gene TRBJ1-5; 8 bases map to TRBD1. Germline V lookup: CDR1 KGHSH, CDR2 LQKENI. Losses at the gene ends were 4 bases for V and 2 bases for J; bases not matched to a gene: 4. The CDR3 extends over 15 amino acids. The CDR3 spells CASSRGQGRNQPQHF. As DNA, the CDR3 is TGTGCCAGCTCACGCGGACAGGGACGCAATCAGCCCCAGCATTTT.

V and J are TRBV5-6 and TRBJ2-7, with no clear D. CDR1 is SGHDT, CDR2 YYEEEE, per germline. CDR3 length: 12 amino acids. V lost 0 bases to trimming and J lost 7 bases, with 8 bases between them. CDR3 residues: CASSLVVGEQYF. The CDR3 DNA reads as TGTGCCAGCAGCTTGGTTGTAGGGGAGCAGTACTTC.

This chain joins TRBV24-1 and TRBJ1-2, with D possibly being TRBD1 (5 bases). The length of the CDR3 is 13 residues. CDR1 and CDR2 (germline): KGHDR, SFDVKD. Trimming stripped 5 bases from V and 2 bases from J, with 8 bases between. The CDR3 sequence is CATSGWGNYGYTF. Here the CDR3 DNA reads TGTGCCACCAGTGGATGGGGGAACTATGGCTACACCTTC.

The V gene is TRBV5-1, the J gene TRBJ2-7; D is tentatively TRBD1 or TRBD2 (5 bases each). The V end lost 0 bases, the J end lost 2 bases, and 15 bases lay between the germline ends. This CDR3 region has 16 residues. Germline-derived CDR1 and CDR2 are SGHRS and YFSETQ. Here the CDR3 reads CASSLGDRDGPYEQYF. The CDR3, as DNA: TGCGCCAGCAGCTTGGGGGACCGGGACGGACCCTACGAGCAGTACTTC.

The J gene is TRBJ2-3, the V gene TRBV9; D ambiguous. Trimming pared 2 bases from V and 4 bases from J, leaving 14 bases between. Germline V gene sequence: CDR1 SGDLS, CDR2 YYNGEE. The CDR3 runs to 15 residues. CDR3 DNA: TGTGCCAGCAGCGTCTCCGTGAGGTCTGCAGATACGCAGTATTTT. Translated, it gives CASSVSVRSADTQYF.

The chain employs TRBV6-1 and TRBJ2-7; D uncertain. The CDR3 has 12 residues. CDR1 MNHNS and CDR2 SASEGT come from the germline V gene. V lost 1 base to trimming and J lost 2 bases, with 3 bases between them. The CDR3: CASSEGTYEQYF. CDR3 coding DNA: TGTGCCAGCAGTGAAGGGACCTACGAGCAGTACTTC.

The chain uses TRBV18 and TRBJ1-1, with D perhaps TRBD1 (6 bases). This CDR3 spans 14 amino acids. CDR1 is KGHSH and CDR2 is LQKENI in the germline V gene. Trimming stripped 3 bases from V and 0 bases from J, with 8 bases between. The CDR3 nucleotides are TGTGCCAGCTCACCGGACAGACTGAACACTGAAGCTTTCTTT. It specifies CASSPDRLNTEAFF.

This chain joins TRBV24-1 and TRBJ2-1, with 10 nucleotides matching TRBD2. V shed 9 bases, J shed 8 bases, and the junction held 6 bases outside the gene matches. CDR3 length: 13 residues. Germline lookup yields CDR1 KGHDR and CDR2 SFDVKD. The CDR3 nucleotides read TGTGCCACCGGAGCGGGAGGGATCCATGAGCAGTTCTTC. Its translation: CATGAGGIHEQFF.

This chain joins TRBV19 and TRBJ1-5; D is unresolved. Trimming removed 2 bases from V and 10 bases from J, with 9 bases in between. The CDR3 consists of 12 residues. Germline values: CDR1 LNHDA, CDR2 SQIVND (reference sequence). CDR3 nucleotide sequence: TGTGCCAGTAGTATAATCCCTCCACCCCAGCATTTT. Translated, it gives CASSIIPPPQHF.